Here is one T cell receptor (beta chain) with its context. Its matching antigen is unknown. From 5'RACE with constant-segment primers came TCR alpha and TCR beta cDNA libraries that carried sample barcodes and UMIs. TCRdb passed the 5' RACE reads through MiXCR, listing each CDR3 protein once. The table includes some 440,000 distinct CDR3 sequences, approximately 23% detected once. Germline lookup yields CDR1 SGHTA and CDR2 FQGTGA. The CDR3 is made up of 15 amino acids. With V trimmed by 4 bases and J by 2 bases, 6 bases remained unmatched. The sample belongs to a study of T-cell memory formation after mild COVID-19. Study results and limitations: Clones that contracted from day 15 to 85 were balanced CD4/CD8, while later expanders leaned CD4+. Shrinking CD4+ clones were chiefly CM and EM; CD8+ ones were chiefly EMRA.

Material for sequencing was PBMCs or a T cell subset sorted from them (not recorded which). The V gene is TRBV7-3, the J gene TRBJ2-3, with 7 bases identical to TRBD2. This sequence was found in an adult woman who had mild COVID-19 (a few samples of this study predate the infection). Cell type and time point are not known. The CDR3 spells CASSSLAGHTDTQYF. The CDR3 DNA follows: TGTGCCAGCAGCTCCTTAGCGGGCCACACAGATACGCAGTATTTT.